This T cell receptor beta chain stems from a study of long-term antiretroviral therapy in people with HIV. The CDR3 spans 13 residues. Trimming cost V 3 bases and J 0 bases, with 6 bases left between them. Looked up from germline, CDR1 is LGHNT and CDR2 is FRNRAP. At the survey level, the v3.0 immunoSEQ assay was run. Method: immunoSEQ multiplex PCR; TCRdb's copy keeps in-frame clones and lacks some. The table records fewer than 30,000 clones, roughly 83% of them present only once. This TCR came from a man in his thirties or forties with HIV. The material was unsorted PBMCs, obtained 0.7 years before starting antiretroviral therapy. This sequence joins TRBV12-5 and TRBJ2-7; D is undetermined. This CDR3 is CASGFYGSYEQYF. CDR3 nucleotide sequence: TGTGCTAGTGGTTTTTACGGCTCCTACGAGCAGTACTTC.